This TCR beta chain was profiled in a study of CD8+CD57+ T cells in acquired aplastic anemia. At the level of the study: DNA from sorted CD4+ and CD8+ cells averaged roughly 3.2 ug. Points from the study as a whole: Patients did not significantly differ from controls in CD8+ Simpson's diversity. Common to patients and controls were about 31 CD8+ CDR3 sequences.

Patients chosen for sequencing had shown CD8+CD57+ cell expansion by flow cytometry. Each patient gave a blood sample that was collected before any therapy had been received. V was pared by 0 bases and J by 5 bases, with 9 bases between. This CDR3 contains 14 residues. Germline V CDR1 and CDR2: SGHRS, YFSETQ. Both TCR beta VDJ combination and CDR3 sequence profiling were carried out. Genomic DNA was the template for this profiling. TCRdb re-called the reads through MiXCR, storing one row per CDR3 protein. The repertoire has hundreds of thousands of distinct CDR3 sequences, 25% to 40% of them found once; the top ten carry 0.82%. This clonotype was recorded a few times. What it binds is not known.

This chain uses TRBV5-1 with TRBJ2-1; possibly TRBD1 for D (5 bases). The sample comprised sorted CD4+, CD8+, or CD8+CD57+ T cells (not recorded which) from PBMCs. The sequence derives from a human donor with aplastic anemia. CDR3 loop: CASSLGLGDNEQFF. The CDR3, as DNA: TGCGCCAGCAGCTTGGGCCTAGGGGACAATGAGCAGTTCTTC.